Listed below are T cell receptor beta chains from one sample, sequenced in a study of cytomegalovirus exposure and HLA in healthy donors. TCRdb's copy holds only in-frame clones and misses some; the assay was immunoSEQ multiplex PCR. The data show about 120,000 clones, around three quarters seen once. The sequencing sample was made of PBMCs. These receptors were obtained from a man aged 25-40 years in good health and CMV-seropositive. CDR3s include the opening cysteine and the closing phenylalanine or tryptophan. Fields, in order: CDR3 length, J gene, D gene, V gene, clone size, CDR3 DNA, CDR3 protein. The D gene is left open where the match is weak. A row's size may be missing; if present it is once, few, many or a size class.

length: 16
J: TRBJ1-1
D: TRBD1
V: TRBV4-2
size: NA
DNA: TGTGCCAGCAGCCACTCTCAGGGGGCCTGGAACACTGAAGCTTTCTTT
CDR3: CASSHSQGAWNTEAFF

length: 17
J: TRBJ2-3
D: TRBD2
V: TRBV7-9
size: NA
DNA: TGTGCCAGCAGCTTATCCCGTGGAGCGGGAGTCACAGATACGCAGTATTTT
CDR3: CASSLSRGAGVTDTQYF

length: 14
J: TRBJ2-1
D: NA
V: TRBV2
size: NA
DNA: TGTGCCAGCAGGGGACGGACGGCGGGACGGCGGCAGTTCTTC
CDR3: CASRGRTAGRRQFF

length: 15
J: TRBJ1-1
D: NA
V: TRBV6-6
size: NA
DNA: TGTGCCAGCAGTTACTCAGGCAGTCGGGGCACTGAAGCTTTCTTT
CDR3: CASSYSGSRGTEAFF

length: 15
J: TRBJ2-7
D: NA
V: TRBV5-4
size: NA
DNA: TGTGCCAGCAGCTTGGGAGGTGGCCAACTCGACGAGCAGTACTTC
CDR3: CASSLGGGQLDEQYF

length: 14
J: TRBJ1-6
D: NA
V: TRBV27
size: NA
DNA: TGTGCCAGCAGTCTTGGGGGGGGGTTTGAACCCCTCCACTTT
CDR3: CASSLGGGFEPLHF

length: 14
J: TRBJ1-6
D: NA
V: TRBV27
size: NA
DNA: TGTGCCAGCAGTTGGGGCAGAAATAATTCACCCCTCCACTTT
CDR3: CASSWGRNNSPLHF

length: 12
J: TRBJ2-5
D: NA
V: TRBV7-9
size: NA
DNA: TGTGCCAGCAGCCTAAGTTCCCAGACCCAGTACTTC
CDR3: CASSLSSQTQYF

length: 14
J: TRBJ2-7
D: TRBD1
V: TRBV6-4
size: NA
DNA: TGTGCCAGCAGTAGGGACAGGACCTCCTACGAGCAGTACTTC
CDR3: CASSRDRTSYEQYF

length: 16
J: TRBJ2-3
D: NA
V: TRBV4-2
size: NA
DNA: TGTGCCAGCAGCCAAGACGGCGGGGGCCCCACAGATACGCAGTATTTT
CDR3: CASSQDGGGPTDTQYF

length: 15
J: TRBJ2-7
D: TRBD2
V: TRBV6-5
size: NA
DNA: TGTGCCAGCAGAAGGTCCGGGACTAGCGGCTACGAGCAGTACTTC
CDR3: CASRRSGTSGYEQYF

length: 13
J: TRBJ1-5
D: NA
V: TRBV6-1
size: NA
DNA: TGTGCCAGCAGTGAAGATCGAGGGCAGCCCCAGCATTTT
CDR3: CASSEDRGQPQHF

length: 16
J: TRBJ1-4
D: TRBD1
V: TRBV30
size: few
DNA: TGTGCCTGGACCGACAGGGGAACCACAACTAATGAAAAACTGTTTTTT
CDR3: CAWTDRGTTTNEKLFF

length: 15
J: TRBJ2-2
D: NA
V: TRBV5-1
size: NA
DNA: TGCGCCAGCAGCTGGGTGGTAGGAGGTACCGGGGAGCTGTTTTTT
CDR3: CASSWVVGGTGELFF

length: 16
J: TRBJ1-2
D: TRBD1
V: TRBV10-2
size: NA
DNA: TGCGCCAGCAGTGATCCTTCGGGACAGGGTAACTATGGCTACACCTTC
CDR3: CASSDPSGQGNYGYTF

length: 15
J: TRBJ2-2
D: TRBD2
V: TRBV9
size: NA
DNA: TGTGCCAGCAGCTTCCGGACTAGCGGCAACCCGGAGCTGTTTTTT
CDR3: CASSFRTSGNPELFF

length: 16
J: TRBJ1-2
D: TRBD1
V: TRBV5-6
size: NA
DNA: TGTGCCAGCAGCTACGATACAGGGGGCAGGAGGTATGGCTACACCTTC
CDR3: CASSYDTGGRRYGYTF

length: 14
J: TRBJ2-1
D: TRBD1
V: TRBV9
size: NA
DNA: TGTGCCAGCAGCGGCCGACAGGGTCGGGCTGAGCAGTTCTTC
CDR3: CASSGRQGRAEQFF

length: 14
J: TRBJ1-2
D: NA
V: TRBV15
size: once
DNA: TGTGCCACCAGCAGAGGGCCCGCCAGGGAGGACTACACCTTC
CDR3: CATSRGPAREDYTF

length: 12
J: TRBJ1-5
D: TRBD1
V: TRBV2
size: NA
DNA: TGTGCCAGCAGTGGACCGGGACAGACTCAGCATTTT
CDR3: CASSGPGQTQHF

length: 15
J: TRBJ2-1
D: NA
V: TRBV7-2
size: NA
DNA: TGTGCCAGCAGCCCACATCCTAGAGGAGGTCAGGAGCAGTTCTTC
CDR3: CASSPHPRGGQEQFF

length: 15
J: TRBJ2-1
D: TRBD1
V: TRBV7-2
size: NA
DNA: TGTGCCAGCAGCATAAGACAGGGGCGCTACAATGAGCAGTTCTTC
CDR3: CASSIRQGRYNEQFF

length: 16
J: TRBJ2-3
D: NA
V: TRBV6-5
size: NA
DNA: TGTGCCAGCAGTTACGCGGGTTTGGCAAGCACAGATACGCAGTATTTT
CDR3: CASSYAGLASTDTQYF

length: 14
J: TRBJ1-5
D: TRBD1
V: TRBV6-5
size: NA
DNA: TGTGCCAGCGGGACAGGGTACAGCAATCAGCCCCAGCATTTT
CDR3: CASGTGYSNQPQHF

length: 13
J: TRBJ2-7
D: NA
V: TRBV29-1
size: NA
DNA: TGCAGCGTTGAGCACAGGGGGGGCTACGAGCAGTACTTC
CDR3: CSVEHRGGYEQYF

length: 16
J: TRBJ1-5
D: TRBD1
V: TRBV7-9
size: NA
DNA: TGTTCCAGCAGCACCTGGGACAGGGCGAGCAATCAGCCCCAGCATTTT
CDR3: CSSSTWDRASNQPQHF

length: 18
J: TRBJ2-7
D: TRBD2
V: TRBV4-3
size: NA
DNA: TGCGCCAGCAGCCAAGATATCGGGACTAGCGGGAACATTTACGAGCAGTACTTC
CDR3: CASSQDIGTSGNIYEQYF

length: 13
J: TRBJ1-5
D: NA
V: TRBV6-1
size: NA
DNA: TGTGCCAGCAGAACGGGAACCAATCAGCCCCAGCATTTT
CDR3: CASRTGTNQPQHF

length: 15
J: TRBJ2-7
D: NA
V: TRBV7-2
size: NA
DNA: TGTGCCAGCAGCCAGGCCCCCGCAGAAGTCTACGAGCAGTACTTC
CDR3: CASSQAPAEVYEQYF

length: 14
J: TRBJ1-3
D: NA
V: TRBV9
size: few
DNA: TGTGCCAGCAGCGTGGGCAGTTTAGGGGACACCATATATTTT
CDR3: CASSVGSLGDTIYF

length: 14
J: TRBJ1-2
D: NA
V: TRBV6-6
size: once
DNA: TGTGCCAGCAGTTTTTCCGGGCCTCGCGGGGGCTACACCTTC
CDR3: CASSFSGPRGGYTF

length: 15
J: TRBJ2-1
D: TRBD2
V: TRBV7-3
size: NA
DNA: TGTGCCAGCAGCCCAAGTAGCGGGTTCGACAATGAGCAGTTCTTC
CDR3: CASSPSSGFDNEQFF

length: 15
J: TRBJ1-5
D: TRBD1
V: TRBV5-8
size: NA
DNA: TGTGCCAGCAGCGGACGACAGGGCCTCAATCAGCCCCAGCATTTT
CDR3: CASSGRQGLNQPQHF

length: 17
J: TRBJ2-3
D: TRBD1
V: TRBV18
size: few
DNA: TGTGCCAGCTCACCAATCCGGACAGGGGGGGGCACAGATACGCAGTATTTT
CDR3: CASSPIRTGGGTDTQYF

length: 14
J: TRBJ2-2
D: NA
V: TRBV7-9
size: NA
DNA: TGTGCCAGCAGCAATAGCGGGAACACCGGGGAGCTGTTTTTT
CDR3: CASSNSGNTGELFF

length: 14
J: TRBJ2-2
D: NA
V: TRBV7-7
size: NA
DNA: TGTGCTAGCAGCACCCGTCAGGGCACCGGGGAGCTGTTTTTT
CDR3: CASSTRQGTGELFF

length: 14
J: TRBJ2-7
D: NA
V: TRBV5-5
size: NA
DNA: TGTGCCAGCGGCAGGACACCCAACTCCTACGAGCAGTACTTC
CDR3: CASGRTPNSYEQYF

length: 14
J: TRBJ1-2
D: TRBD1
V: TRBV7-9
size: once
DNA: TGTGCCAGCAGTTTAGACAGGGGATTGTATGGCTACACCTTC
CDR3: CASSLDRGLYGYTF

length: 15
J: TRBJ1-2
D: NA
V: TRBV10-3
size: once
DNA: TGTGCCATCAGTGAGGCCCAGGGGTCCGCCTATGGCTACACCTTC
CDR3: CAISEAQGSAYGYTF

length: 14
J: TRBJ1-4
D: NA
V: TRBV7-2
size: NA
DNA: TGTGCCAGCAGCATAGGACAGTTCCGCGAAAAACTGTTTTTT
CDR3: CASSIGQFREKLFF

length: 14
J: TRBJ2-7
D: NA
V: TRBV7-9
size: NA
DNA: TGTGCCAGCAGCTTAGCCCAGGGCGGCAACGAGCAGTACTTC
CDR3: CASSLAQGGNEQYF

length: 14
J: TRBJ1-1
D: NA
V: TRBV21-1
size: NA
DNA: TGTGCCAGCAGCTTGGGACAGGTGAACACTGAAGCTTTCTTT
CDR3: CASSLGQVNTEAFF

length: 16
J: TRBJ1-1
D: NA
V: TRBV7-2
size: NA
DNA: TGTGCCAGCAGCTCTGGGGTGGGCAGGGAGGACACTGAAGCTTTCTTT
CDR3: CASSSGVGREDTEAFF

length: 14
J: TRBJ2-5
D: TRBD2
V: TRBV7-3
size: NA
DNA: TGTGCCAGCAGCCCCGGGCCCGGGGGGGAGACCCAGTACTTC
CDR3: CASSPGPGGETQYF

length: 13
J: TRBJ2-7
D: NA
V: TRBV7-2
size: NA
DNA: TGTGCCAGCAGTTTCAGCTCTAGCTACGAGCAGTACTTC
CDR3: CASSFSSSYEQYF

length: 14
J: TRBJ2-7
D: NA
V: TRBV6-5
size: many
DNA: TGTGCCAGCGGTGGCAGGGGATTCTCCTACGAGCAGTACTTC
CDR3: CASGGRGFSYEQYF

length: 14
J: TRBJ1-3
D: NA
V: TRBV19
size: NA
DNA: TGTGCCTGCCGAGAATCCAATTCGAGAAACACCATATATTTT
CDR3: CACRESNSRNTIYF